The T cell receptor beta chain under discussion was sequenced for a study of T cell changes during pregnancy in multiple sclerosis (dated by TCRdb to between 2018 and 2020). Describing the broader study: In women with multiple sclerosis, the researchers looked at how the T cell repertoire shifted as pregnancy progressed.

The CDR3 runs 13 amino acids, cysteine and phenylalanine included. The sequence is cut down to CDR3 DNA, 39 bases in frame from base 1. Based on the germline V gene, the CDR1 and CDR2 sequences are SGHRS and YFSETQ. Compared with germline, V lacks 4 bases and J lacks 8 bases; bases without a gene match: 9. The library relied on the immunoSEQ multiplex PCR assay. Here the immuneACCESS table is served through TCRdb, limited to in-frame sequences with V and J called. Missing clones are a known gap in these copies; in checked studies unresolved V genes cover under half, and the rest lacks a known reason. The sample table records approximately 32,000 clones; roughly 89% of these occur just once. Of the sample, roughly a tenth is held by the ten largest clones. A word on this clone: No antigen is known for it. Qualities for individual bases were not recorded, and no much larger clone is one base off.

This chain joins TRBV5-1 to TRBJ2-7; TRBD1 matches 7 bases in the middle. The sample in question was CD8+ T cells from peripheral blood mononuclear cells, obtained in the second trimester of pregnancy. The sequence derives from a female donor with multiple sclerosis, enrolled in a pregnancy study. For the CDR3, the sequence is CASSPGTVTKQYF. In nucleotide form, the sequence is TGCGCCAGCAGCCCTGGGACAGTTACGAAGCAGTACTTC. The variable domain in full, with residues beyond the CDR3 obtained from the reference TRBV5-1 and TRBJ2-7 genes, is KAGVTQTPRYLIKTRGQQVTLSCSPISGHRSVSWYQQTPGQGLQFLFEYFSETQRNKGNFPGRFSGRQFSNSRSEMNVSTLELGDSALYLCASSPGTVTKQYFGPGTRLTVT.